This T cell receptor (beta chain) is from a study of T-cell reconstitution after alpha-beta-depleted transplantation in children. Broader study findings: Hyperexpanded clones declined; after one year, newly produced T cells mostly supplied diversity.

Germline values: CDR1 SEHNR, CDR2 FQNEAQ (reference sequence). The ends were cut back, 6 bases at V and 5 bases at J, with 17 bases in the middle. This CDR3 comprises 14 residues. About this clonotype: Its antigen is currently unknown.

Researchers prepared the TCRbeta library using unique molecular identifiers, the study reports. TCRdb analysed the PCR reads with MiXCR anew, one entry per CDR3 protein. The repertoire has a few hundred thousand distinct CDR3 sequences, roughly a quarter of them found once; the top ten carry about 4.8%. The J gene is TRBJ2-7, the V gene TRBV7-9; possible D gene TRBD2, 5 bases. The sample here was PBMCs, mostly from graft donor cells, taken 360 days after TCRalphabeta/CD19-depleted stem cell transplant. This sequence was found in a female patient aged 2-9 years who had a stem cell transplant for congenital amegakaryocytic thrombocytopenia, so the T cells may come from the graft donor. The CDR3 protein is CASSKNGIVDEQYF. CDR3 nucleotide sequence: TGTGCCAGCAGTAAAAACGGGATAGTTGACGAGCAGTACTTC.